This T cell receptor (beta chain) originates from a study of vaccination effects on CD4 cells after COVID-19. Details on this clone: What it recognizes is unknown.

When around 9 days of culture had elapsed, CD4+ T cells were isolated. Trimming removed 6 bases from V and 1 base from J, with 12 bases in between. CDR3 length: 14 residues. In germline, CDR1 is SNHLY, CDR2 FYNNEI. TCRdb keeps only in-frame clones here, not all; method: immunoSEQ multiplex PCR. This table has 37,000 or so clones, roughly two thirds appearing once. This chain uses TRBV2 with TRBJ1-1; unclear D gene. The sequences come from CD4+ T cells from PBMCs cultured without peptide, collected before COVID-19 vaccination. The receptor was derived from a human donor who received a COVID-19 vaccine. CDR3 DNA: TGTGCCAGCAGGCCAGGTTTGGGGAACACTGAAGCTTTCTTT. Its protein is CASRPGLGNTEAFF.